This T cell receptor beta chain stems from a study of blood T cell repertoires in COVID-19. This CDR3 is 14 amino acids long. Germline CDR1 is LNHDA and CDR2 is SQIVND (reference sequence). The ends lost 7 bases at V and 3 bases at J; junction bases unmatched: 6. Method: immunoSEQ multiplex PCR; TCRdb's copy keeps in-frame clones and lacks some. Here the sample spans more than 140,000 clones, roughly 86% being singletons. This sequence originates from a woman aged 55 to 70 with acute or convalescent COVID-19. The specimen was peripheral blood. The rearrangement joins TRBV19 to TRBJ1-5; 7 bases line up with TRBD1. CDR3 protein: CASTFRGTNQPQHF. The CDR3 DNA reads TGTGCCAGTACCTTCAGGGGGACCAATCAGCCCCAGCATTTT.